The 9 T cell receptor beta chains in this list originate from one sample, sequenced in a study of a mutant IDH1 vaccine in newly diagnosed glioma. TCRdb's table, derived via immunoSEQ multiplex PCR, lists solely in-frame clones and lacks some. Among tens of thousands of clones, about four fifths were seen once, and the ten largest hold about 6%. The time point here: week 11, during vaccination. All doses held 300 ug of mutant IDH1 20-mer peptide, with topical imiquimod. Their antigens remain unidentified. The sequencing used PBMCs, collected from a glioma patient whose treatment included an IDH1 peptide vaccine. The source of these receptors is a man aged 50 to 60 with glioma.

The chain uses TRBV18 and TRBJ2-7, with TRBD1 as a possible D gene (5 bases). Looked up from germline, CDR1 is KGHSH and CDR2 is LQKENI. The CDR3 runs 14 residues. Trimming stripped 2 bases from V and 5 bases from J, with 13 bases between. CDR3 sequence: CASSPRGRVDEQYF. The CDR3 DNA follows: TGTGCCAGCTCACCAAGGGGCAGGGTAGACGAGCAGTACTTC.

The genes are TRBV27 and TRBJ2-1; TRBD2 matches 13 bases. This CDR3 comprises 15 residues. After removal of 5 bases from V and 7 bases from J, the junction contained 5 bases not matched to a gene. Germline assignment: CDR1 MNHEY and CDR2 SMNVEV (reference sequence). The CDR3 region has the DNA TGTGCCAGCAGTGGACTAGCGGGAGTAGAAAATGAGCAGTTCTTC. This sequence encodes CASSGLAGVENEQFF.

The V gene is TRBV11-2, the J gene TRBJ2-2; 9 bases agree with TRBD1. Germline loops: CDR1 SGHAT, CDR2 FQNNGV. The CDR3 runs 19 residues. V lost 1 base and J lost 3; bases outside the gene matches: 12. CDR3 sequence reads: CASSLGLTPRDRDTGELFF. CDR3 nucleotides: TGTGCCAGCAGCTTAGGGCTAACTCCGAGGGACAGGGACACCGGGGAGCTGTTTTTT. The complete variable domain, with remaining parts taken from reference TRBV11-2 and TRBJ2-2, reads EAGVAQSPRYKIIEKRQSVAFWCNPISGHATLYWYQQILGQGPKLLIQFQNNGVVDDSQLPKDRFSAERLKGVDSTLKIQPAKLEDSAVYLCASSLGLTPRDRDTGELFFGEGSRLTVL.

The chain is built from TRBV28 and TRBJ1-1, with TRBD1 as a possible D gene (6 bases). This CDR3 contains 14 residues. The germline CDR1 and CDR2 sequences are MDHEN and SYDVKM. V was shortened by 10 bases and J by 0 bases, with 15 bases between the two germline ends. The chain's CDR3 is CATGGGPLNTEAFF. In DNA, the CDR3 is TGTGCCACGGGGGGGGGCCCCCTGAACACTGAAGCTTTCTTT.

CDR3 residues: CASKENTEAFF. For the CDR3, the DNA is TGCGCCAGCAAAGAGAACACTGAAGCTTTCTTT. The genes are TRBV5-1 and TRBJ1-1, with D hard to call. The V end lost 6 bases, the J end lost 1 base, and 4 bases lay between the germline ends. Germline assignment: CDR1 SGHRS and CDR2 YFSETQ. This CDR3 region has 11 residues. Variable domain in full (rest from reference TRBV5-1 and TRBJ1-1): KAGVTQTPRYLIKTRGQQVTLSCSPISGHRSVSWYQQTPGQGLQFLFEYFSETQRNKGNFPGRFSGRQFSNSRSEMNVSTLELGDSALYLCASKENTEAFFGQGTRLTVV.

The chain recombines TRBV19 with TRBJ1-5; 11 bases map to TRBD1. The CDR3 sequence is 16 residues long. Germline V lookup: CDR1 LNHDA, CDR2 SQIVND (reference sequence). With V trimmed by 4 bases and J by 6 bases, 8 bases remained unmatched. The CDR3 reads CASSTLDRGRFQPQHF. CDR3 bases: TGTGCCAGTAGTACCCTGGACAGGGGGCGATTTCAGCCCCAGCATTTT.

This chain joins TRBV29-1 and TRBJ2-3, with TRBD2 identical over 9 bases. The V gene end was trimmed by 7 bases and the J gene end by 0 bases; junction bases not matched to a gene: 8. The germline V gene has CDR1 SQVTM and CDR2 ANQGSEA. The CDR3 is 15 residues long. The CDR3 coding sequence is TGCAGCGCCTGGGGGACTAGCTCTAGCACAGATACGCAGTATTTT. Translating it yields CSAWGTSSSTDTQYF.

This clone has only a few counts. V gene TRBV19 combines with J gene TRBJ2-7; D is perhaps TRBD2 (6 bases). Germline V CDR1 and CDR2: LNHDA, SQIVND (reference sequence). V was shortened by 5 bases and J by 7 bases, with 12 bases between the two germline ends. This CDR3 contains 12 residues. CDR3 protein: CASSSPRGEQYF. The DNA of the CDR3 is TGTGCCAGTAGTTCCCCTCGGGGGGAGCAGTACTTC.

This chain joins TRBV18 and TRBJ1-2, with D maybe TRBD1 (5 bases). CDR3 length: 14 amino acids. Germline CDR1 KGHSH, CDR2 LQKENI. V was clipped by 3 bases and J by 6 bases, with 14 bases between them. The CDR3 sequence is CASSPPGHPDGYTF. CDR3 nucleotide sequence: TGTGCCAGCTCACCCCCCGGACATCCGGATGGCTACACCTTC.